Listed here are 18 T cell receptor beta chains from one sample, sequenced in a study of blood T cell repertoires in COVID-19. TCRdb's copy holds only in-frame clones and misses some; the assay was immunoSEQ multiplex PCR. In the table there are about 26,000 clones, almost 90% of which are singletons. Sequenced sample: peripheral blood. The receptors here all came from a human donor in a cohort sampled during active COVID-19.

The chain is built from TRBV6-5 and TRBJ1-4; 8 nucleotides line up with TRBD1. Trimming removed 2 bases from V and 6 bases from J; junction bases left unmatched: 5. The CDR3 extends over 15 amino acids. Per germline, CDR1 MNHEY and CDR2 SVGAGI. The CDR3 DNA reads TGTGCCAGCAGTTACGAAGGACAGGGTGATGAAAAACTGTTTTTT. Translating it yields CASSYEGQGDEKLFF.

The gene calls are TRBV19 and TRBJ2-3; D call uncertain. Germline lookup yields CDR1 LNHDA and CDR2 SQIVND (reference sequence). V lost 2 bases and J lost 0, with 9 bases in between. This CDR3 comprises 15 residues. CDR3: CASSISGSSTDTQYF. The CDR3 DNA reads as TGTGCCAGTAGTATATCAGGCTCTAGCACAGATACGCAGTATTTT.

The J gene is TRBJ2-7, the V gene TRBV5-1, with 9 bases identical to TRBD1. Germline trimming cut 3 bases from V and 2 bases from J; bases unmatched to any gene: 3. The CDR3 spans 14 residues. Germline-derived CDR1 and CDR2 are SGHRS and YFSETQ. CDR3 sequence: CASSSGQGAYEQYF. Here the CDR3 DNA reads TGCGCCAGCAGCTCGGGACAGGGCGCCTACGAGCAGTACTTC.

The CDR3: CASSLGSRGPYNEQFF. Written as DNA, the CDR3 is TGTGCCAGCAGCTTGGGGTCGCGGGGTCCCTACAATGAGCAGTTCTTC. The chain combines TRBV5-4 with TRBJ2-1; weak D call: TRBD2 (6 bases). From germline, CDR1 is SGHNT and CDR2 YYREEE (reference sequence). Trimming cost V 0 bases and J 2 bases, with 12 bases left between them. The CDR3 is 16 amino acids.

This chain joins TRBV15 and TRBJ2-1, with 9 positions matching TRBD2. The V segment lost 0 bases and the J segment 7 bases; nucleotides outside the gene matches: 4. Looked up from germline, CDR1 is LNHNV and CDR2 is YYDKDF (reference sequence). The CDR3 has 15 amino acids. CDR3 in DNA: TGTGCCACCAGCAGAGACACTAGCGGGCATAATGAGCAGTTCTTC. Amino acid sequence: CATSRDTSGHNEQFF.

The rearrangement joins TRBV14 to TRBJ1-1, with D hard to call. The CDR3 is made up of 15 amino acids. V was cut by 3 bases and J by 0 bases, with 11 bases left in between. The germline gives CDR1 SGHDN, CDR2 FVKESK. The CDR3: CASSHVEGMNTEAFF. For the CDR3, the DNA is TGTGCCAGCAGCCACGTGGAGGGAATGAACACTGAAGCTTTCTTT. The whole variable domain, remainder taken from reference TRBV14 and TRBJ1-1, is EAGVTQFPSHSVIEKGQTVTLRCDPISGHDNLYWYRRVMGKEIKFLLHFVKESKQDESGMPNNRFLAERTGGTYSTLKVQPAELEDSGVYFCASSHVEGMNTEAFFGQGTRLTVV.

The chain has TRBV19 and TRBJ2-1; 7 bases align to TRBD2. The CDR3 runs 14 residues. Germline CDR1 and CDR2: LNHDA and SQIVND (reference sequence). J was trimmed by 9 bases and V by 3 bases; bases with no gene match: 8. The CDR3, as DNA: TGTGCCAGTAGTATGTTGCGGGAGCGAGGTGAGCAGTTCTTC. As protein: CASSMLRERGEQFF. The whole variable domain, remainder taken from reference TRBV19 and TRBJ2-1, is DGGITQSPKYLFRKEGQNVTLSCEQNLNHDAMYWYRQDPGQGLRLIYYSQIVNDFQKGDIAEGYSVSREKKESFPLTVTSAQKNPTAFYLCASSMLRERGEQFFGPGTRLTVL.

The chain has TRBV12-3 or TRBV12-4 and TRBJ1-1; no definite D call. Trimming pared 6 bases from V and 8 bases from J, leaving 7 bases between. The CDR3 spans 10 residues. The CDR3 DNA reads as TGTGCCAGCAGGGAGGTAGAAGCTTTCTTT. Residues: CASREVEAFF.

The CDR3 loop is CASRDWDSRNEQFF. The CDR3 DNA reads TGCGCCAGCAGAGACTGGGACAGTCGGAATGAGCAGTTCTTC. This sequence joins TRBV10-2 and TRBJ2-1; 7 nucleotides align to TRBD1. The CDR3 length is 14 residues. Germline V lookup: CDR1 WSHSY, CDR2 SAAADI. The V gene end was trimmed by 6 bases and the J gene end by 7 bases; junction bases not matched to a gene: 9.

The chain employs TRBV27 and TRBJ2-1; 11 nucleotides match TRBD2. This CDR3 has 15 amino acids. The V gene's germline CDR1 is MNHEY and CDR2 SMNVEV (reference sequence). V lost 5 bases and J lost 2; bases outside the gene matches: 2. The CDR3 protein is CASSVTSGAYNEQFF. The CDR3 coding sequence is TGTGCCAGCAGTGTGACTAGCGGGGCCTACAATGAGCAGTTCTTC.

The genes are TRBV27 and TRBJ1-2, with D possibly matching TRBD1 (5 bases). Germline CDR1 is MNHEY and CDR2 is SMNVEV (reference sequence). V was pared by 6 bases and J by 4 bases, with 15 bases between. The CDR3 runs to 14 residues. The CDR3: CASSRAGRSYGYTF. CDR3 nucleotides: TGTGCCAGCAGCCGGGCGGGACGGTCCTATGGCTACACCTTC.

DNA for the CDR3: TGTGCCAGCAGCATCGGACTAGCGGGACGAGATACGCAGTATTTT. Translation gives CASSIGLAGRDTQYF. The rearrangement uses TRBV7-2 and TRBJ2-3, with 12 bases identical to TRBD2. J was trimmed by 5 bases and V by 5 bases; bases with no gene match: 5. The germline V gene has CDR1 SGHTA and CDR2 FQGNSA. This CDR3 contains 15 residues.

This CDR3 reads CASSPNRGTDTQYF. In nucleotides, the CDR3 is TGTGCCAGCTCACCAAACAGAGGCACAGATACGCAGTATTTT. This rearrangement joins TRBV18 to TRBJ2-3; the D is unclear. V gave up 2 bases and J gave up 1 base, with 7 bases separating them. Looked up from germline, CDR1 is KGHSH and CDR2 is LQKENI. CDR3 length: 14 residues. Full variable domain (remainder filled in from reference TRBV18 and TRBJ2-3): NAGVMQNPRHLVRRRGQEARLRCSPMKGHSHVYWYRQLPEEGLKFMVYLQKENIIDESGMPKERFSAEFPKEGPSILRIQQVVRGDSAAYFCASSPNRGTDTQYFGPGTRLTVL.

The chain combines TRBV19 with TRBJ2-2, with 8 nucleotides matching TRBD2. J lost 7 bases, V lost 1 base, and 5 bases had no gene match. This CDR3 has 15 amino acids. CDR1 is LNHDA and CDR2 is SQIVND in the germline V gene (reference sequence). The CDR3 sequence: CASSIAGGAFGELFF. The CDR3 DNA reads as TGTGCCAGTAGTATAGCCGGGGGGGCCTTCGGGGAGCTGTTTTTT.

In this sample, this clone turned up once. The gene calls are TRBV7-8 and TRBJ2-7, with TRBD2 identical over 9 bases. This CDR3 has 16 residues. Per the germline V gene, CDR1 is SGHVS and CDR2 is FQNEAQ. Losses at the gene ends were 3 bases for V and 4 bases for J; bases not matched to a gene: 10. CDR3 DNA sequence: TGTGCCAGCAGCTTCGGGGGGGCGGGGGGGGAATACGAGCAGTACTTC. Translated: CASSFGGAGGEYEQYF.

The chain is built from TRBV5-4 and TRBJ2-6; 9 bases line up with TRBD1. CDR3 length: 16 amino acids. V gave up 4 bases and J gave up 4 bases; unmatched junction bases: 6. Germline values: CDR1 SGHNT, CDR2 YYREEE (reference sequence). DNA of the CDR3: TGTGCCAGCAGCCGGGACAGGGCTTACGGGGCCAACGTCCTGACTTTC. Encoded protein: CASSRDRAYGANVLTF.

This chain uses TRBV7-2 with TRBJ2-7; 10 nucleotides agree with TRBD1. This CDR3 is 15 amino acids long. V was clipped by 3 bases and J by 6 bases; unmatched bases: 8. The germline CDR1 and CDR2 sequences are SGHTA and FQGNSA. The CDR3 DNA reads as TGTGCCAGCAGCTTGAGCCGTGACAGGGGGCTCGAGCAGTACTTC. Its translation: CASSLSRDRGLEQYF. Together with reference TRBV7-2 and TRBJ2-7, the CDR3 gives the full variable domain: GAGVSQSPSNKVTEKGKDVELRCDPISGHTALYWYRQSLGQGLEFLIYFQGNSAPDKSGLPSDRFSAERTGGSVSTLTIQRTQQEDSAVYLCASSLSRDRGLEQYFGPGTRLTVT.

The chain joins TRBV20-1 to TRBJ2-1; 12 nucleotides line up with TRBD2. The CDR3 runs to 13 residues. V trimming: 3 bases; J trimming: 13 bases; junction bases outside the gene matches: 7. Germline V gene sequence: CDR1 DFQATT, CDR2 SNEGSKA (reference sequence). The CDR3 region has the DNA TGCAGTGCTAGTTTGACTAGCGGGAGAGTTCAGTTCTTC. Protein: CSASLTSGRVQFF.